This TCR beta chain was observed in a study of T cell repertoires in cytomegalovirus infection. TCRdb recomputed calls from the reads with MiXCR, one row per CDR3 protein. Among around 900,000 distinct CDR3 sequences listed, 31% were seen once. This clonotype was found many times. As yet, its antigen is unknown. From germline, CDR1 is SEHNR and CDR2 FQNEAQ (reference sequence). The length of the CDR3 is 12 residues. V dropped 3 bases and J dropped 8 bases, with 8 bases sitting between them. This sample comprised cultured CD8+ T cells from PBMCs, obtained from culture after CMV antigen stimulation. The J gene is TRBJ2-1, the V gene TRBV7-9; no reliable D call. The receptor comes from a human donor in good health (CMV status not recorded). Some clones in this sample may be carry-over from other donors' samples. CDR3 amino acids: CASSFTLDEQFF. In DNA form, the CDR3 reads TGTGCCAGCAGCTTTACCCTTGATGAGCAGTTCTTC. Drawing the rest from reference TRBV7-9 and TRBJ2-1, the complete variable domain is DTGVSQNPRHKITKRGQNVTFRCDPISEHNRLYWYRQTLGQGPEFLTYFQNEAQLEKSRLLSDRFSAERPKGSFSTLEIQRTEQGDSAMYLCASSFTLDEQFFGPGTRLTVL.